A selection of T cell receptor beta chains follows, all from one sample in a study of regulatory T cells in long-lasting Graves disease. TCRdb used MiXCR to reprocess the multiplex PCR reads, holding one entry per CDR3 protein. The repertoire includes about 430,000 distinct CDR3 sequences, around 20% of them detected once, and 13% to 15% sits in the top ten. Sequences were derived from peripheral blood mononuclear cells (PBMCs), sampled when the disease was refractory, from a patient treated with antithyroid drugs. All receptors derive from a female donor with Graves disease. The conserved cysteine and the conserved F or W are not part of the CDR3 here.

V gene: TRBV5-1
CDR3 protein: ASSFTATGTGGAKAF

V gene: TRBV28
CDR3 protein: ASRTGAPVLT

V gene: TRBV15
CDR3 protein: ATSRDTSEAF

V gene: TRBV19
CDR3 protein: ASSGYPSNTGELF

V gene: TRBV30
CDR3 protein: AWGTGSGYGYT

V gene: TRBV12-3/TRBV12-4
CDR3 protein: ASSSSGEPQH

V gene: TRBV5-1
CDR3 protein: ASSDQAGGHGETQY

V gene: TRBV10-3
CDR3 protein: AIRADGPYREAF

V gene: TRBV6-1
CDR3 protein: ASSQQGGNTIY

V gene: TRBV6-1
CDR3 protein: ASNLAGMNPYEQY

V gene: TRBV7-9
CDR3 protein: ASSSGQVNTGELF

V gene: TRBV6-5
CDR3 protein: ASSYGGMNTEAF

V gene: TRBV2
CDR3 protein: ASSTAAYEQY

V gene: TRBV2
CDR3 protein: ASRGFWSSYEQY

V gene: TRBV20-1
CDR3 protein: SAQTGRGNIQY

V gene: TRBV18
CDR3 protein: ASSPRERTEKDSPLH

V gene: TRBV28
CDR3 protein: ASNQRTYEQY

V gene: TRBV20-1
CDR3 protein: SAYNASGSFYNEQF

V gene: TRBV24-1
CDR3 protein: ATSDGTGGAGANVLT

V gene: TRBV19
CDR3 protein: ASRRPLDIQPQH

V gene: TRBV7-2
CDR3 protein: ASSLRATGREQY

V gene: TRBV7-8
CDR3 protein: ASSQLAQSYEQY

V gene: TRBV2
CDR3 protein: ASREQGSYSNQPQH

V gene: TRBV27
CDR3 protein: ASSLFGTSISYEQY

V gene: TRBV7-7
CDR3 protein: ASSSEVRTNTGELF

V gene: TRBV28
CDR3 protein: ASDLGYQPQH

V gene: TRBV5-1
CDR3 protein: ASSLEQGASNEQF

V gene: TRBV28
CDR3 protein: ASTSGRYNEQF